This T cell receptor (beta chain) was captured in a study of blood T cell repertoires in COVID-19. Study overall: Some COVID-19 samples were acute and others convalescent; all came from the United States, Italy and Spain. The analysed material was cDNA or gDNA that came from T cells, B-cell-depleted T cells, or PBMCs.

The CDR3 is 14 amino acids. V was clipped by 6 bases and J by 3 bases; unmatched bases: 8. Germline V gene data show CDR1 as SGHTA and CDR2 as FQGNSA. As processed by the authors: Researchers report that nucleated cell counts were estimated from reference gene primer amplification. The method was immunoSEQ multiplex PCR; TCRdb's version includes in-frame clones alone and lacks a portion of them. V and J calls plus clone size are reproduced from that table; the DNA served to infer D and trimming. The sample lists fewer than 150,000 clones, 85% occurring once. This TCR came from a human donor in a cohort sampled during active COVID-19. The chain employs TRBV7-2 and TRBJ2-7; TRBD1 aligns across 7 bases. Sequencing was performed on peripheral blood. CDR3 sequence reads: CASSRTGQHYEQYF. CDR3 nucleotides: TGTGCCAGCAGTAGGACAGGACAGCACTACGAGCAGTACTTC.